This T cell receptor beta chain came from a study of T cell responses to AZD1222 COVID-19 vaccine. The table came from immunoSEQ multiplex PCR; TCRdb's copy has only in-frame clones and leaves some out. The sample has approximately 120,000 clones, approximately 91% seen once; the top ten hold 9.5% to 15%. General observations from the study: Baseline testing showed seropositivity in only a handful of AZD1222 recipients.

As for this clone: Its cognate antigen is unknown.

CDR3 size: 15 residues. Germline CDR1 is MNHEY and CDR2 is SMNVEV (reference sequence). The J segment lost 1 base and the V segment lost 3 bases, leaving 2 bases of the junction unmatched. J is TRBJ2-1 and V is TRBV27; TRBD1 agrees at 8 bases. The sequencing used peripheral blood, collected on day 0 of MenACWY control vaccination. The sequence came from an adult in good health. In nucleotides, the CDR3 is TGTGCCAGCAGTTTGGACAGGGCATCCTACAATGAGCAGTTCTTC. Encoded protein: CASSLDRASYNEQFF.